This TCR beta chain was recorded in a study of cytomegalovirus exposure and HLA in healthy donors. The CDR3 has 15 residues. The J segment lost 9 bases and the V segment lost 4 bases, leaving 7 bases of the junction unmatched. Germline V gene lookup returns CDR1 SGHVS and CDR2 FNYEAQ. Points from the study as a whole: A classifier reportedly called cytomegalovirus status with high sensitivity and specificity. Investigators reported 150 to 200 TCR beta chains as tied to cytomegalovirus.

This clone was observed a handful of times. The antigen is undetermined. Sequencing used immunoSEQ multiplex PCR; TCRdb keeps in-frame clones, though not all of them. The repertoire holds roughly 120,000 clones, around 94% seen once, with over 1% in the top ten. The sequenced sample consisted of PBMCs. This chain uses TRBV7-6 with TRBJ2-1, with 12 bases matching TRBD2. This TCR came from a woman aged 18-29 years in good health and CMV-seronegative. CDR3: CASSSGTSGLGEQFF. In nucleotides, the CDR3 is TGTGCCAGCAGCTCAGGGACTAGCGGGTTGGGTGAGCAGTTCTTC.